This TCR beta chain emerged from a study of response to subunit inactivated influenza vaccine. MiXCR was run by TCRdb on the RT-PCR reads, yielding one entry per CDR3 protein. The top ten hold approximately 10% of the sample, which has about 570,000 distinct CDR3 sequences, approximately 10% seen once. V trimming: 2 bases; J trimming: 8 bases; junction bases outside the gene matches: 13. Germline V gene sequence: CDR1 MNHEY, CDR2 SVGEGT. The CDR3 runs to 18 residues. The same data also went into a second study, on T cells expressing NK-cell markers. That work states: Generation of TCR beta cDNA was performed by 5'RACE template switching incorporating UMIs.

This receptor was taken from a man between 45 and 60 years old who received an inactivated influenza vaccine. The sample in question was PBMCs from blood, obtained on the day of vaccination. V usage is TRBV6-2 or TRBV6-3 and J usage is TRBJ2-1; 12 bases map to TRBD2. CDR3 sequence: CASSYGLAGGRLFYEQFF. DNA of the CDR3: TGTGCCAGCAGTTACGGGCTAGCGGGGGGGCGTTTATTCTATGAGCAGTTCTTC.